The source of this T cell receptor (beta chain) is a study of T cell changes during pregnancy in multiple sclerosis. Using immunoSEQ multiplex PCR, the repertoire was profiled, and TCRdb retains in-frame clones only, with some absent. Of 70,000 or so clones detected, 80% to 95% appear once; the ten largest clones hold roughly 0.3%. V was cut by 8 bases and J by 0 bases, with 13 bases left in between. The CDR3 is 14 residues long. In germline, CDR1 is MNHEY, CDR2 SVGAGI. The sequence was collected from a female donor with multiple sclerosis, enrolled in a pregnancy study. The chain couples TRBV6-5 to TRBJ1-1; D may be TRBD1 (5 bases). The source material was CD4+ T cells from peripheral blood mononuclear cells, sampled after pregnancy. DNA of the CDR3: TGTGCCAGCCGGGGGGTCGGAGTGAACACTGAAGCTTTCTTT. This gives the protein CASRGVGVNTEAFF.